This T cell receptor beta chain stems from a study of blood T cell repertoires in COVID-19. Study background: The United States, Italy and Spain supplied acute and convalescent COVID-19 samples.

As processed by the authors: Amplification of reference gene primers was used by the study to estimate nucleated cell counts. Profiled with immunoSEQ multiplex PCR; TCRdb holds only in-frame clones, not every one. That table gives V, J and clone size, and the DNA gave D and trimming. Among about 120,000 clones listed, roughly 82% were seen once. The CDR3 is 16 residues long. Losses at the gene ends were 4 bases for V and 3 bases for J; bases not matched to a gene: 9. The germline V gene has CDR1 MGHRA and CDR2 YSYEKL. This TCR was recovered from a human donor in a cohort sampled during active COVID-19. The V and J genes are TRBV4-1 and TRBJ2-3; 8 bases align to TRBD1. Sequences were obtained from peripheral blood. The CDR3 nucleotides read TGCGCCAGCAGCCGGGTAGACAGGGGCGGGACAGATACGCAGTATTTT. Its translation: CASSRVDRGGTDTQYF.